These 28 T cell receptor beta chains were all obtained from the same sample, sequenced in a study of molecular identifiers for immune sequencing clone quantification. TCRdb reanalysed the PCR reads using MiXCR and keeps one entry per CDR3 protein. The repertoire holds about 100,000 distinct CDR3 sequences, with 36% as singletons. The sample comprised naive CD8+ T cells from blood, with Jurkat cell RNA spiked in. Subset denoted: FACS-sorted CD8+CD4-CCR7+CD45RA+ naive T cells. These receptors originate from a human donor in good health. Some libraries in this study had Jurkat cell RNA spiked in.

A note on this clonotype: Just one base apart from a much larger clone, this may be a read error. The rearrangement links TRBV7-9 to TRBJ2-2; D not certain. V was pared by 5 bases and J by 9 bases, with 10 bases between. CDR1 and CDR2 from the germline V gene are SEHNR and FQNEAQ (reference sequence). This CDR3 is built from 12 residues. The chain's CDR3 is CASSPRPWELFF. The CDR3 DNA follows: TGTGCCAGCAGCCCACGTCCCTGGGAGCTGTTTTTT.

V gene TRBV27 combines with J gene TRBJ2-7, with D tentatively TRBD1 or TRBD2 (5 bases each). This CDR3 is 14 amino acids long. V was shortened by 5 bases and J by 2 bases, with 13 bases between the two germline ends. Germline V lookup: CDR1 MNHEY, CDR2 SMNVEV (reference sequence). Here the CDR3 DNA reads TGTGCCAGCAGTCCCGTCGGGACCGCCTACGAGCAGTACTTC. Translated: CASSPVGTAYEQYF.

J is TRBJ1-4 and V is TRBV27, with a possible D match to TRBD1 (6 bases). The CDR3 sequence is 16 residues long. The germline V and J ends were trimmed by 6 bases and 4 bases, with 18 bases remaining between them. Germline V lookup: CDR1 MNHEY, CDR2 SMNVEV (reference sequence). The CDR3 sequence is CASSRAPGEVNEKLFF. Here the CDR3 DNA reads TGTGCCAGCAGCCGGGCCCCAGGGGAGGTTAATGAAAAACTGTTTTTT.

This clonotype was observed at least ten times. J is TRBJ1-1 and V is TRBV7-2; D unclear. V lost 1 base, J lost 5 bases, and 8 bases lay in between. CDR3 size: 13 residues. Germline V gene lookup returns CDR1 SGHTA and CDR2 FQGNSA. CDR3 region: CASSLVSFTEAFF. The DNA of the CDR3 is TGTGCCAGCAGCTTAGTTTCCTTTACTGAAGCTTTCTTT.

About this clonotype itself: The junction does not match germline at one end; this may be a read error. The chain carries TRBV5-1 and TRBJ2-3, with 8 bases identical to TRBD2. CDR1 is SGHRS and CDR2 is YFSETQ in the germline V gene. The CDR3 has 15 residues. The chain's CDR3 is CASGFDGGRKDTQYF. CDR3 nucleotide sequence: TGCGCCAGCGGCTTCGATGGCGGGAGGAAAGATACGCAGTATTTT.

As to this clonotype: It may be a read error: a sequence one base away is much more abundant. The V and J genes are TRBV7-9 and TRBJ2-2; D perhaps matches TRBD2 (5 bases). The CDR3 is made up of 16 amino acids. Germline V gene sequence: CDR1 SEHNR, CDR2 FQNEAQ (reference sequence). The CDR3 DNA is TGTGCCAGCAGCGTTCCCGGACTTTCGAACACCGGGGAGCTGATTTTT. This encodes CASSVPGLSNTGELIF.

Turning to this clonotype: This may stem from a read error, because a much larger clone lies one nucleotide away. V usage is TRBV20-1 and J usage is TRBJ2-3; D might be TRBD2 (6 bases). The ends were cut back, 0 bases at V and 3 bases at J, with 10 bases in the middle. The CDR3 extends over 14 amino acids. The germline V gene encodes CDR1 DFQATT and CDR2 SNEGSKA (reference sequence). The CDR3 is CSARDTRETDTQYF. The CDR3 DNA follows: TGCAGTGCTAGAGATACCCGGGAGACAGATACGCAGTATTTT.

J is TRBJ2-7 and V is TRBV15; no firm D call. This CDR3 has 14 amino acids. Germline V gene data show CDR1 as LNHNV and CDR2 as YYDKDF (reference sequence). V was pared by 1 base and J by 0 bases, with 7 bases between. The CDR3 spells CATSRGGSSYEQYF. CDR3 coding DNA: TGTGCCACCAGCAGAGGAGGTTCCTCCTACGAGCAGTACTTC.

This clonotype was counted at least ten times. V gene TRBV28 combines with J gene TRBJ1-1; D not certain. Trimming removed 7 bases from V and 7 bases from J, with 16 bases in between. Germline V gene data show CDR1 as MDHEN and CDR2 as SYDVKM. CDR3 length equals 13 residues. This chain's CDR3 is CASTQDWGSEAFF. CDR3 sequence (DNA): TGTGCCAGCACTCAGGATTGGGGAAGTGAAGCTTTCTTT.

This chain connects TRBV7-3 to TRBJ2-1; TRBD2 aligns across 9 bases. Germline V gives CDR1 SGHTA, CDR2 FQGTGA. With 7 bases clipped from V and 5 bases from J, the junction kept 6 bases outside the gene matches. The length of the CDR3 is 14 residues. CDR3 nucleotide sequence: TGTGCCAGCACCACAGGACTAGCGAACAATGAGCAGTTCTTC. Protein: CASTTGLANNEQFF.

The rearrangement uses TRBV5-1 and TRBJ2-1; 7 nucleotides agree with TRBD1. Germline CDR1 SGHRS, CDR2 YFSETQ. There are 19 residues in the CDR3. V shed 3 bases and J 5 bases; nucleotides not matched to a gene: 20. The DNA of the CDR3 is TGCGCCAGCAGCTCTTTGACAGGGTATTTAGAACGGCGGAACAATGAGCAGTTCTTC. Protein: CASSSLTGYLERRNNEQFF.

The V gene is TRBV4-2, the J gene TRBJ1-4; TRBD1 might be the D (5 bases). The CDR3 sequence is 14 residues long. V was pared by 4 bases and J by 8 bases, with 14 bases between. Germline CDR1 LGHNA, CDR2 YNFKEQ. CDR3 bases: TGTGCCAGCAGCCTCCCCGGACAACTCGAAAAACTGTTTTTT. It specifies CASSLPGQLEKLFF.

Points on this clonotype: At one end the junction does not follow the germline gene, possibly because of a read error. V gene TRBV4-1 combines with J gene TRBJ2-3; no clear D gene. This CDR3 is built from 14 residues. Germline values: CDR1 MGHRA, CDR2 YSYEKL. This CDR3 is CASSQEALTATQYF. The CDR3 coding sequence is TGCGCCAGCAGCCAAGAAGCCCTAACAGCTACGCAGTATTTT.

In this sample, this clonotype turned up many times. The chain has TRBV23-1 and TRBJ2-2; possible D gene TRBD2, 6 bases. TRBV23-1 is designated an ORF whose function remains uncertain. The CDR3 sequence is 16 residues long. Trimming took 4 bases from V and 7 from J, leaving 19 bases between them. The CDR3 loop is CASSPFAGEEIGELFF. Written as DNA, the CDR3 is TGCGCCAGCAGTCCGTTCGCCGGGGAGGAGATCGGGGAGCTGTTTTTT.

The CDR3 region has the DNA TGCAGTGCGGCCGGGACAGGAGACTATGGCTACACCTTC. Its protein is CSAAGTGDYGYTF. V gene TRBV20-1 combines with J gene TRBJ1-2; 8 nucleotides align to TRBD1. CDR3 size: 13 residues. Germline V gene sequence: CDR1 DFQATT, CDR2 SNEGSKA (reference sequence). J gave up 3 bases and V 6 bases, and 6 bases lay outside the gene matches.

This clonotype was observed a handful of times. The chain joins TRBV5-4 to TRBJ2-1; D remains ambiguous. The CDR3 is 9 amino acids. Trimming removed 10 bases at V and 5 bases at J, with 4 bases between. The germline CDR1 and CDR2 sequences are SGHNT and YYREEE (reference sequence). In DNA form, the CDR3 reads TGTGCCTGGAACAATGAGCAGTTCTTC. This encodes CAWNNEQFF.

Of note for this clonotype: Just one base apart from a much larger clone, this may be a read error. The chain recombines TRBV29-1 with TRBJ2-4; D uncertain. This CDR3 is built from 14 residues. The germline CDR1 and CDR2 sequences are SQVTM and ANQGSEA. CDR3 in amino acids: CSVAPFEVQNIQHF. DNA of the CDR3: TGCAGCGTTGCACCCTTTGAGGTTCAAAACATTCAGCACTTC.

This clonotype was seen more than once but under ten times. This sequence joins TRBV15 and TRBJ1-2; no definite D call. Trimming stripped 1 base from V and 0 bases from J, with 15 bases between. This CDR3 comprises 17 residues. Germline lookup yields CDR1 LNHNV and CDR2 YYDKDF (reference sequence). In DNA form, the CDR3 reads TGTGCCACCAGCAGAGCCGCAGTGTGGGCCCCTAACTATGGCTACACCTTC. Its translation: CATSRAAVWAPNYGYTF.

This chain joins TRBV12-3 or TRBV12-4 and TRBJ2-4; D gene unclear. The V and J ends lost 2 bases and 0 bases respectively, with 5 bases between them. CDR3 size: 14 residues. CDR3 coding DNA: TGTGCCAGCAGTTTATCCGTAGCCAAAAACATTCAGTACTTC. Translating gives CASSLSVAKNIQYF.

The sample holds a few counts of this clonotype. The V and J genes are TRBV27 and TRBJ1-1; 9 bases match TRBD1. V shed 5 bases and J 3 bases; nucleotides not matched to a gene: 7. This CDR3 spans 15 amino acids. Looked up from germline, CDR1 is MNHEY and CDR2 is SMNVEV (reference sequence). The CDR3 reads CASSITTGGDTEAFF. Written as DNA, the CDR3 is TGTGCCAGCAGTATTACGACAGGGGGAGACACTGAAGCTTTCTTT.

This clonotype showed up just a few times. The chain employs TRBV20-1 and TRBJ2-7; possible D gene TRBD2, 6 bases. CDR1 and CDR2 (germline): DFQATT, SNEGSKA (reference sequence). The CDR3 has 17 amino acids. V lost 3 bases to trimming and J lost 1 base, with 22 bases between them. CDR3 sequence: CSARRPNSPGLSYEQYF. The CDR3, as DNA: TGCAGTGCTAGGAGACCTAACTCTCCGGGACTTTCCTACGAGCAGTACTTC.

There are a few counts of this clonotype. The gene calls are TRBV7-2 and TRBJ2-3, with 8 bases that match TRBD2. With V trimmed by 2 bases and J by 2 bases, 12 bases remained unmatched. From germline, CDR1 is SGHTA and CDR2 FQGNSA. The length of the CDR3 is 18 residues. CDR3 loop: CASSLLLLAVKNTDTQYF. The CDR3 bases are TGTGCCAGCAGCTTACTCTTACTAGCGGTGAAAAACACAGATACGCAGTATTTT.

In the case of this clonotype: A read error may be the cause here, since a much bigger clone is one base away. Written as DNA, the CDR3 is TGCGCCAGCAGCCAAGCCCCTGGAAGCACAGATACGCAGTATTTT. This encodes CASSQAPGSTDTQYF. This chain joins TRBV4-3 and TRBJ2-3, with D uncertain. Looked up from germline, CDR1 is LGHNA and CDR2 is YSLEER. CDR3 length: 15 residues. Trimming took 1 base from V and 0 from J, leaving 8 bases between them.

Concerning this clonotype: Being one base from a much bigger clone, this may be a read error. J is TRBJ1-2 and V is TRBV28, with no clear D. Germline CDR1 and CDR2: MDHEN and SYDVKM. Deletions cut 3 bases from V and 6 bases from J, with 11 bases between. The CDR3 has 13 amino acids. The DNA for the CDR3 is TGTGCCAGCAGTTTTGCCAGCCCCAATGGCTACACCTTC. This sequence encodes CASSFASPNGYTF.

The rearrangement joins TRBV13 to TRBJ2-3; the match to TRBD1 covers 8 bases. Looked up from germline, CDR1 is PRHDT and CDR2 is FYEKMQ (reference sequence). CDR3 length: 15 residues. The J segment lost 2 bases and the V segment lost 6 bases, leaving 7 bases of the junction unmatched. CDR3 sequence reads: CASSRQGFFTDTQYF. CDR3 DNA: TGTGCCAGCAGTCGACAGGGGTTCTTCACAGATACGCAGTATTTT.

The V and J genes are TRBV7-6 and TRBJ1-2, with 10 bases fitting TRBD1. Germline V gene data show CDR1 as SGHVS and CDR2 as FNYEAQ. This CDR3 spans 14 amino acids. J lost 4 bases, V lost 5 bases, and 4 bases had no gene match. The CDR3 here is CASSPRTGGYGYTF. The CDR3 region has the DNA TGTGCCAGCAGCCCCCGGACAGGGGGCTATGGCTACACCTTC.

This clonotype was detected a few times. The rearrangement uses TRBV27 and TRBJ2-1, with D perhaps TRBD2 (5 bases). V gave up 10 bases and J gave up 2 bases, with 9 bases separating them. CDR1 is MNHEY, CDR2 SMNVEV, per germline (reference sequence). This CDR3 has 12 residues. The CDR3 coding sequence is TGTGCCACCGGAGCGGCCTACAATGAGCAGTTCTTC. It is translated as CATGAAYNEQFF.

The V call is TRBV6-2 or TRBV6-3, the J call TRBJ1-1; D unclear. V dropped 3 bases and J dropped 0 bases, with 8 bases sitting between them. From germline, CDR1 is MNHEY and CDR2 SVGEGT. The CDR3 has 14 residues. The CDR3 sequence is CASSYGFLNTEAFF. In DNA form, the CDR3 reads TGTGCCAGCAGTTATGGATTCCTGAACACTGAAGCTTTCTTT.